These 32 T cell receptor beta chains came from one sample sequenced in a study of PD-1 blockade in classical Hodgkin lymphoma. Brentuximab vedotin exposure varied, and every patient relapsed after autologous stem cell transplantation. The method was immunoSEQ multiplex PCR; TCRdb's version includes in-frame clones alone and lacks a portion of them. The sample carries some 60,000 clones, approximately 90% recorded once. The sequenced sample was peripheral blood mononuclear cells (PBMCs), obtained at baseline. Receptor source: a human donor with classical Hodgkin lymphoma.

The V gene is TRBV6-1, the J gene TRBJ2-5, with a weak D call TRBD2 (5 bases). Germline assignment: CDR1 MNHNS and CDR2 SASEGT. This CDR3 has 12 residues. Trimming removed 7 bases at V and 4 bases at J, with 10 bases between. CDR3 in DNA: TGTGCCAGCAAGGCCCGGGGAGAGACCCAGTACTTC. This gives the protein CASKARGETQYF.

The V and J genes are TRBV28 and TRBJ2-3; D tentatively fits TRBD1 or TRBD2 (5 bases each). This CDR3 is built from 15 residues. Germline V lookup: CDR1 MDHEN, CDR2 SYDVKM. The V and J ends lost 6 bases and 2 bases respectively, with 15 bases between them. CDR3 nucleotide sequence: TGTGCCAGCAGCCCCGCCGGGGCATCCACAGATACGCAGTATTTT. Its translation is CASSPAGASTDTQYF.

The chain combines TRBV6-5 with TRBJ1-6; D is unresolved. Germline CDR1 and CDR2: MNHEY and SVGAGI. The CDR3 contains 16 residues. With 0 bases removed from V and 0 bases from J, the gap between germline ends came to 6 bases. CDR3 DNA sequence: TGTGCCAGCAGTTACTCTCCGGGCTCCTATAATTCACCCCTCCACTTT. Its protein product is CASSYSPGSYNSPLHF.

V gene TRBV4-1 combines with J gene TRBJ2-3, with TRBD1 identical over 7 bases. Losses at the gene ends were 5 bases for V and 0 bases for J; bases not matched to a gene: 5. The V gene's germline CDR1 is MGHRA and CDR2 YSYEKL. The CDR3 contains 15 residues. The CDR3 DNA is TGCGCCAGCAGCGTAGGGGGCTCTAGCACAGATACGCAGTATTTT. Translating gives CASSVGGSSTDTQYF.

The rearrangement joins TRBV28 to TRBJ2-7, with D possibly being TRBD2 (6 bases). V gave up 8 bases and J gave up 6 bases, with 17 bases separating them. Germline V gene data show CDR1 as MDHEN and CDR2 as SYDVKM. The CDR3 covers 13 residues. Written as DNA, the CDR3 is TGTGCCAGCGGCCGGGACTGGCCTCCCGAGCAGTACTTC. Its protein product is CASGRDWPPEQYF. The full variable domain, in which reference TRBV28 and TRBJ2-7 provide the parts outside the CDR3, is DVKVTQSSRYLVKRTGEKVFLECVQDMDHENMFWYRQDPGLGLRLIYFSYDVKMKEKGDIPEGYSVSREKKERFSLILESASTNQTSMYLCASGRDWPPEQYFGPGTRLTVT.

J is TRBJ1-2 and V is TRBV29-1, with 8 bases fitting TRBD1. Unmatched junction bases numbered 5, after V lost 3 bases and J lost 8 bases. Germline lookup yields CDR1 SQVTM and CDR2 ANQGSEA. The CDR3 length is 12 residues. CDR3 sequence (DNA): TGCAGCGTTGAGCAGGGGGCGAGGGGCTACACCTTC. It specifies CSVEQGARGYTF.

The genes are TRBV14 and TRBJ1-3, with unresolved D. The CDR3 loop spans 17 amino acids. Deletions cut 2 bases from V and 0 bases from J, with 14 bases between. CDR1 is SGHDN, CDR2 FVKESK, per germline. The CDR3 bases are TGTGCCAGCAGCCAAAGGATGAGGAAAACCTCTGGAAACACCATATATTTT. It is translated as CASSQRMRKTSGNTIYF.

The V and J genes are TRBV4-1 and TRBJ2-6; D uncertain. Per the germline V gene, CDR1 is MGHRA and CDR2 is YSYEKL. The CDR3 has 15 amino acids. Trimming shortened V by 0 bases and J by 2 bases, and 5 bases separated the two germline ends. The CDR3, as DNA: TGCGCCAGCAGCCAAGATCCAGCTGGGGCCAACGTCCTGACTTTC. It is translated as CASSQDPAGANVLTF.

This chain uses TRBV7-9 with TRBJ1-4, with TRBD1 as a possible D gene (5 bases). Germline V CDR1 and CDR2: SEHNR, FQNEAQ (reference sequence). The CDR3 contains 14 residues. V dropped 1 base and J dropped 5 bases, with 8 bases sitting between them. The CDR3 region is CASSLDRQNEKLFF. The CDR3 bases are TGTGCCAGCAGCTTAGACAGACAGAATGAAAAACTGTTTTTT.

Points on this clone: One end of the junction does not line up with germline, which may come from a read error. This chain links TRBV20-1 with TRBJ2-3; TRBD1 is a possible D gene (6 bases). CDR3 length equals 11 residues. The germline CDR1 and CDR2 sequences are DFQATT and SNEGSKA (reference sequence). CDR3 sequence: CSARVAQRTAF. The DNA of the CDR3 is TGCAGTGCTAGGGTTGCTCAAAGGACAGCGTTT.

This clone was observed a single time. The chain uses TRBV2 and TRBJ1-4, with D maybe TRBD1 (6 bases). The CDR3 loop spans 15 amino acids. Germline lookup yields CDR1 SNHLY and CDR2 FYNNEI. The germline V and J ends were trimmed by 8 bases and 0 bases, with 13 bases remaining between them. CDR3 protein: CASGGEGATNEKLFF. For the CDR3, the DNA is TGTGCCAGCGGGGGCGAGGGTGCAACTAATGAAAAACTGTTTTTT. The full variable domain, completed using reference TRBV2 and TRBJ1-4, is EPEVTQTPSHQVTQMGQEVILRCVPISNHLYFYWYRQILGQKVEFLVSFYNNEISEKSEIFDDQFSVERPDGSNFTLKIRSTKLEDSAMYFCASGGEGATNEKLFFGSGTQLSVL.

The chain carries TRBV27 and TRBJ1-2; 7 positions agree with TRBD1. CDR3 length equals 17 residues. Germline lookup yields CDR1 MNHEY and CDR2 SMNVEV (reference sequence). V was clipped by 3 bases and J by 5 bases; unmatched bases: 15. CDR3 loop: CASSLSTGLRWRYGYTF. Here the CDR3 DNA reads TGTGCCAGCAGTTTGTCGACAGGGCTCCGGTGGAGGTATGGCTACACCTTC.

By sample fraction, this clone is medium-sized (0.01 to 0.1%). The chain uses TRBV5-1 and TRBJ2-5, with 9 bases aligning to TRBD1. Per the germline V gene, CDR1 is SGHRS and CDR2 is YFSETQ. J lost 1 base, V lost 0 bases, and 4 bases had no gene match. This CDR3 has 16 amino acids. The DNA of the CDR3 is TGCGCCAGCAGCTTGGACTCACAGGGGGCCCAAGAGACCCAGTACTTC. It specifies CASSLDSQGAQETQYF.

The chain employs TRBV11-2 and TRBJ2-7; 7 bases fit TRBD1. CDR1 is SGHAT and CDR2 is FQNNGV in the germline V gene. With V trimmed by 5 bases and J by 4 bases, 8 bases remained unmatched. This CDR3 has 14 residues. This CDR3 is CASSHRDRSYEQYF. CDR3 in DNA: TGTGCCAGCAGCCACCGGGACAGATCATACGAGCAGTACTTC.

V gene TRBV29-1 combines with J gene TRBJ1-5, with no clear D. Germline-derived CDR1 and CDR2 are SQVTM and ANQGSEA. The CDR3 runs 13 residues. The V end lost 7 bases, the J end lost 4 bases, and 14 bases lay between the germline ends. CDR3 sequence reads: CSAGGLENQPQHF. As DNA, the CDR3 is TGCAGCGCCGGCGGGTTGGAAAATCAGCCCCAGCATTTT.

The V gene is TRBV11-2, the J gene TRBJ2-7; D is unclear. The CDR3 loop spans 13 amino acids. Germline V CDR1 and CDR2: SGHAT, FQNNGV. V lost 4 bases and J lost 3, with 10 bases in between. CDR3 DNA: TGTGCCAGCAGCTCCTCTCAGGACTACGAGCAGTACTTC. Its translation is CASSSSQDYEQYF. Full variable domain (missing parts from reference TRBV11-2 and TRBJ2-7): EAGVAQSPRYKIIEKRQSVAFWCNPISGHATLYWYQQILGQGPKLLIQFQNNGVVDDSQLPKDRFSAERLKGVDSTLKIQPAKLEDSAVYLCASSSSQDYEQYFGPGTRLTVT.

J is TRBJ1-1 and V is TRBV27; D perhaps matches TRBD1 (5 bases). This CDR3 has 11 residues. V lost 8 bases to trimming and J lost 6 bases, with 10 bases between them. Germline CDR1 and CDR2: MNHEY and SMNVEV (reference sequence). This chain's CDR3 is CASHRGSEAFF. The CDR3 region has the DNA TGTGCCAGCCATAGGGGATCTGAAGCTTTCTTT.

The gene calls are TRBV6-6 and TRBJ1-4; D is uncertain. Trimming stripped 6 bases from V and 4 bases from J, with 12 bases between. Germline V lookup: CDR1 MNHNY, CDR2 SVGAGI (reference sequence). The CDR3 is 14 amino acids. The CDR3 region has the DNA TGTGCCAGCAGGGGTCGAGGTTTTAATGAAAAACTGTTTTTT. Translation gives CASRGRGFNEKLFF.

The chain uses TRBV30 and TRBJ1-2; possibly TRBD1 for D (6 bases). CDR3 length equals 13 residues. Germline V lookup: CDR1 GTSNPN, CDR2 SVGIG (reference sequence). V was cut by 5 bases and J by 4 bases, with 14 bases left in between. The CDR3 is CAWGIGQSYGYTF. For the CDR3, the DNA is TGTGCCTGGGGTATTGGACAGAGCTATGGCTACACCTTC.

This sequence joins TRBV5-6 and TRBJ2-5; D gene unclear. This CDR3 has 15 amino acids. V dropped 1 base and J dropped 0 bases, with 10 bases sitting between them. Germline loops: CDR1 SGHDT, CDR2 YYEEEE. The DNA for the CDR3 is TGTGCCAGCAGCTTGTATCAGCTCGACCAAGAGACCCAGTACTTC. It specifies CASSLYQLDQETQYF.

The chain links TRBV7-9 to TRBJ2-2; D is tentatively TRBD1 or TRBD2 (5 bases each). The CDR3 extends over 14 amino acids. The V end lost 4 bases, the J end lost 6 bases, and 12 bases lay between the germline ends. Germline values: CDR1 SEHNR, CDR2 FQNEAQ (reference sequence). The DNA for the CDR3 is TGTGCCAGCAGCTCCCTTCAGGGACCCGGGGAGCTGTTTTTT. As protein: CASSSLQGPGELFF. Supplemented by reference TRBV7-9 and TRBJ2-2, the full variable domain reads DTGVSQNPRHKITKRGQNVTFRCDPISEHNRLYWYRQTLGQGPEFLTYFQNEAQLEKSRLLSDRFSAERPKGSFSTLEIQRTEQGDSAMYLCASSSLQGPGELFFGEGSRLTVL.

V gene TRBV5-1 combines with J gene TRBJ2-3; 7 positions agree with TRBD2. Trimming removed 3 bases from V and 1 base from J; junction bases left unmatched: 2. The CDR3 totals 14 residues. Germline lookup yields CDR1 SGHRS and CDR2 YFSETQ. The CDR3 spells CASSWGGGTDTQYF. CDR3 DNA: TGCGCCAGCAGCTGGGGGGGTGGCACAGATACGCAGTATTTT.

CDR3 residues: CASSLQGSLRAFF. In nucleotides, the CDR3 is TGTGCCAGCAGCCTACAGGGGTCTTTGCGAGCTTTCTTT. The V and J genes are TRBV14 and TRBJ1-1, with 7 bases identical to TRBD1. CDR1 is SGHDN, CDR2 FVKESK, per germline. V lost 4 bases to trimming and J lost 10 bases; unmatched junction nucleotides: 9. This CDR3 is built from 13 residues. Using reference TRBV14 and TRBJ1-1 for the parts outside the CDR3, the full variable domain is EAGVTQFPSHSVIEKGQTVTLRCDPISGHDNLYWYRRVMGKEIKFLLHFVKESKQDESGMPNNRFLAERTGGTYSTLKVQPAELEDSGVYFCASSLQGSLRAFFGQGTRLTVV.

The chain recombines TRBV5-1 with TRBJ2-1; 12 nucleotides agree with TRBD2. V shed 2 bases and J 0 bases; nucleotides not matched to a gene: 15. The CDR3 sequence is 21 residues long. Germline V gene lookup returns CDR1 SGHRS and CDR2 YFSETQ. The CDR3 DNA reads TGCGCCAGCAGCTTCGGACTAGCGGGGCGTCCCCGACTCAGCTCCTACAATGAGCAGTTCTTC. Translated: CASSFGLAGRPRLSSYNEQFF.

The chain couples TRBV27 to TRBJ2-7, with D perhaps TRBD1 (6 bases). Trimming shortened V by 3 bases and J by 3 bases, and 12 bases separated the two germline ends. Germline loops: CDR1 MNHEY, CDR2 SMNVEV (reference sequence). The CDR3 covers 14 residues. The CDR3 sequence is CASSLTGNLYEQYF. DNA of the CDR3: TGTGCCAGCAGTTTGACAGGAAATCTCTACGAGCAGTACTTC.

This chain links TRBV19 with TRBJ1-1; 7 nucleotides agree with TRBD1. The germline V gene has CDR1 LNHDA and CDR2 SQIVND (reference sequence). The CDR3 is 13 residues long. V was pared by 7 bases and J by 5 bases, with 7 bases of the junction left unmatched. CDR3 sequence reads: CASNPGQLTEAFF. Here the CDR3 DNA reads TGTGCCAGTAACCCGGGACAGTTAACTGAAGCTTTCTTT.

The V call is TRBV5-6, the J call TRBJ1-4; D is unclear. This CDR3 is 14 amino acids long. Trimming took off 0 bases at V and 8 bases at J, with 11 bases between the two ends. Germline V gene sequence: CDR1 SGHDT, CDR2 YYEEEE. CDR3: CASSLAGPGEKLFF. The CDR3 coding sequence is TGTGCCAGCAGCTTGGCCGGCCCCGGGGAAAAACTGTTTTTT. The full variable domain, completed using reference TRBV5-6 and TRBJ1-4, is DAGVTQSPTHLIKTRGQQVTLRCSPKSGHDTVSWYQQALGQGPQFIFQYYEEEERQRGNFPDRFSGHQFPNYSSELNVNALLLGDSALYLCASSLAGPGEKLFFGSGTQLSVL.

The J gene is TRBJ2-2, the V gene TRBV7-9; D is perhaps TRBD2 (5 bases). V shed 5 bases and J shed 0 bases, with 10 bases lying between them. Per the germline V gene, CDR1 is SEHNR and CDR2 is FQNEAQ (reference sequence). This CDR3 comprises 15 residues. CDR3 sequence reads: CASSAGVANTGELFF. The CDR3 nucleotides are TGTGCCAGCAGCGCCGGGGTAGCGAACACCGGGGAGCTGTTTTTT.

J is TRBJ2-1 and V is TRBV13, with D tentatively TRBD2 (6 bases). Germline V gene lookup returns CDR1 PRHDT and CDR2 FYEKMQ (reference sequence). V was cut by 3 bases and J by 3 bases, with 18 bases left in between. The CDR3 loop spans 17 amino acids. CDR3 bases: TGTGCCAGCAGCTTTCGAGTCACCGGGACTGGCTACAATGAGCAGTTCTTC. It yields the protein CASSFRVTGTGYNEQFF.

This clone occurred once. The chain uses TRBV25-1 and TRBJ1-6; D is ambiguous. The V gene lost 9 bases and the J gene lost 10 bases, with 13 bases spanning the gap. The CDR3 totals 12 residues. Germline V gives CDR1 MGHDK, CDR2 SYGVNS. CDR3: CASGLSGSPLHF. The DNA for the CDR3 is TGTGCCAGTGGGCTTTCGGGATCACCCCTCCACTTT.

The chain links TRBV18 to TRBJ1-1, with D tentatively TRBD1 (5 bases). There are 14 residues in the CDR3. The V gene's germline CDR1 is KGHSH and CDR2 LQKENI. V lost 8 bases to trimming and J lost 1 base, with 14 bases between them. The CDR3 coding sequence is TGTGCCAGCCTCGGGACTTCCCAGAACACTGAAGCTTTCTTT. Protein: CASLGTSQNTEAFF.

This chain's CDR3 is CASSGVLNGYTF. The CDR3 nucleotides are TGTGCCAGCAGCGGGGTTTTGAATGGCTACACCTTC. V and J are TRBV9 and TRBJ1-2; no firm D call. The CDR3 is 12 amino acids. The germline V gene encodes CDR1 SGDLS and CDR2 YYNGEE. V was cut by 3 bases and J by 6 bases, with 9 bases left in between.